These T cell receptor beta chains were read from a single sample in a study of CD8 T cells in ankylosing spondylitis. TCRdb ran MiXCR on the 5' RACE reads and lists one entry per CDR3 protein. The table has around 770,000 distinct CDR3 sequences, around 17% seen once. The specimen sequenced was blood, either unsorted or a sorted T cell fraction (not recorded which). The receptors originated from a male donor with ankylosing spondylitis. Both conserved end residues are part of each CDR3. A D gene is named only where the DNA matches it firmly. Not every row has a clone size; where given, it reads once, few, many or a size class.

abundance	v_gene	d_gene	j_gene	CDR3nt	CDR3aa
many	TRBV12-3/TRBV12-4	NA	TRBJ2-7	TGTGCCAGCAGTTTTAGGGACAAAACCTACGAGCAGTACTTC	CASSFRDKTYEQYF
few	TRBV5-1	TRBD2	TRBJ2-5	TGCGCCAGCAGCCTGGGACTAGCGGGAGCCCAGGAGACCCAGTACTTC	CASSLGLAGAQETQYF
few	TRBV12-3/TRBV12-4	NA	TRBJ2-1	TGTGCCAGCATGAGTAGAATGCATGAGCAGTTCTTC	CASMSRMHEQFF
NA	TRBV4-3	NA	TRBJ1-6	TGCGCCAGCAGCCCCGAGAGACCTTCAGCGAGCTCCTATAATTCACCCCTCCACTTT	CASSPERPSASSYNSPLHF
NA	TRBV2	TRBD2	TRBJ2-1	TGTGCCAGCCAGCCACTAGCGGGAGGTGGTGAGCAGTTCTTC	CASQPLAGGGEQFF
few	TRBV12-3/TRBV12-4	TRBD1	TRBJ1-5	TGTGCCAGCAGCCGTCCCGGGACAGGGGGCCTTAGCAATCAGCCCCAGCATTTT	CASSRPGTGGLSNQPQHF
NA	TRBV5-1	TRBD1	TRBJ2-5	TGCGCCAGCAGCCCACAGGGACAGGGGGCGCGGGAGACCCAGTACTTC	CASSPQGQGARETQYF
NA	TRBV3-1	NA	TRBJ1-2	TGTGCCAGCAGCCAAGGCCCCGGGCGCTACACCTTC	CASSQGPGRYTF
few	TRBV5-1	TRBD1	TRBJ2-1	TGCGCCAGCAGCCCGGGTGGGACAGCCGTTTGGGGAAGAATTTCATACAATGAGCAGTTCTTC	CASSPGGTAVWGRISYNEQFF
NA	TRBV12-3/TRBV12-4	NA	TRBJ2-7	TGTGCCAGCAGATCCTTGGGGAAGTTCGAGCAGTACTTC	CASRSLGKFEQYF
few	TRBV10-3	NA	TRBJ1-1	TGTGCCATCAGTGAAGGACAGAACACTGAAGCTTTCTTT	CAISEGQNTEAFF
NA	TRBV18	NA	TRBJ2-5	TGTGCCAGCTCACCGCAACAGGGTCGGGAGACCCAGTACTTC	CASSPQQGRETQYF
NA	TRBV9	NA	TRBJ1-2	TGTGCCAGCACCGAAGGTGGGGAGCTCTATGGCTACACCTTC	CASTEGGELYGYTF